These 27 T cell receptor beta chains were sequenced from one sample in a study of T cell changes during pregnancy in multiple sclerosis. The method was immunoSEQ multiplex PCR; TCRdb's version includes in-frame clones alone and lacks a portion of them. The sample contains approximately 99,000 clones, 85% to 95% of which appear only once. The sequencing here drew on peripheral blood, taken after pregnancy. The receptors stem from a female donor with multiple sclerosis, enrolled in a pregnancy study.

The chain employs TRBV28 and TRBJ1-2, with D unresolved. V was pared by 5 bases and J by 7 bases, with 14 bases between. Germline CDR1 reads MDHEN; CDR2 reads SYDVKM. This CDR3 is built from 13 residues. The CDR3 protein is CASSPAGLGGYTF. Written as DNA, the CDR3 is TGTGCCAGCAGTCCGGCCGGACTGGGTGGCTACACCTTC.

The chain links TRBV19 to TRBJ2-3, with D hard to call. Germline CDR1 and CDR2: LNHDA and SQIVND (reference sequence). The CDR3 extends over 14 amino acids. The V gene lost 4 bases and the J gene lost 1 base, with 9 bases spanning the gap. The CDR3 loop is CASSNVAGTDTQYF. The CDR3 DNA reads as TGTGCCAGTAGTAATGTCGCGGGCACAGATACGCAGTATTTT.

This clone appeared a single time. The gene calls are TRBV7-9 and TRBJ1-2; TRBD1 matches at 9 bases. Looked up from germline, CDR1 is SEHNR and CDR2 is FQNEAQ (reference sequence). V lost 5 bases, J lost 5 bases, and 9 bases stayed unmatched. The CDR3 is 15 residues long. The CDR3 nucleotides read TGTGCCAGCAGCCTAGGGGACAGGGCCTCTTATGGCTACACCTTC. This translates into CASSLGDRASYGYTF.

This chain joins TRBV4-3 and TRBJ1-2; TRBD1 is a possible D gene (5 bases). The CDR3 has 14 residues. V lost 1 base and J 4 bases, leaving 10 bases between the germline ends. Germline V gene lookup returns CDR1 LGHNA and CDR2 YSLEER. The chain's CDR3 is CASSQAPGGYGYTF. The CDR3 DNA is TGCGCCAGCAGCCAAGCTCCGGGGGGCTATGGCTACACCTTC.

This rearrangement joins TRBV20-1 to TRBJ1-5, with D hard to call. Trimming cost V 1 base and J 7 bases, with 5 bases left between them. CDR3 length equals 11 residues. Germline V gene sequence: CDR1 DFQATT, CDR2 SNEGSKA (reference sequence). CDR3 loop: CSARGLQPQHF. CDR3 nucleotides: TGCAGTGCTAGAGGGCTGCAGCCCCAGCATTTT.

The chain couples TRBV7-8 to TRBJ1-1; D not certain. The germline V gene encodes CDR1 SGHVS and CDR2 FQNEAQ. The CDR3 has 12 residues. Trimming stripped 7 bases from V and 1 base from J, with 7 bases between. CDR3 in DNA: TGTGCCAGCATCAAAGCGAACACTGAAGCTTTCTTT. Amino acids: CASIKANTEAFF.

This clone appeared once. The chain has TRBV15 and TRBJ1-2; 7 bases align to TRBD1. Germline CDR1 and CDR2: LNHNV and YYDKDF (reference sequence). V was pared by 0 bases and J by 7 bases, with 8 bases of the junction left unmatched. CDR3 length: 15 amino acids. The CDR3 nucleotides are TGTGCCACCAGCAGAGAGGTACAGGGGAAGGCTGGCTACACCTTC. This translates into CATSREVQGKAGYTF.

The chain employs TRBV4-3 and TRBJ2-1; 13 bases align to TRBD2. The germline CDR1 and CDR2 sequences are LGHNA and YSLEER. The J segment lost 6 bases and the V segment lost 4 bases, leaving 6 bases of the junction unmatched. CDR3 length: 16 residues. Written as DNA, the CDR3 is TGCGCCAGCAGCCCCTACGGACTAGCGGGAGCCAATGAGCAGTTCTTC. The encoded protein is CASSPYGLAGANEQFF.

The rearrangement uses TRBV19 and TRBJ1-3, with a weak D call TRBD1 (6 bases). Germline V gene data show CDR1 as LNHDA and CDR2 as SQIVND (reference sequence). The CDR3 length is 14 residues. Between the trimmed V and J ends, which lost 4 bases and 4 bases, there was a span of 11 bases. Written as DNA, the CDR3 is TGTGCCAGTAGTACAGGGGCCGGGGGAAACACCATATATTTT. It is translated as CASSTGAGGNTIYF.

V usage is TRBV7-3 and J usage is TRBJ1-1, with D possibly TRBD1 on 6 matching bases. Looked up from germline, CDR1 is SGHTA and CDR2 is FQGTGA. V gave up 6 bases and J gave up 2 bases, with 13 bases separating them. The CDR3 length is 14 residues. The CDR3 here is CASSQRGGNTEAFF. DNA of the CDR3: TGTGCCAGCAGTCAAAGGGGGGGAAACACTGAAGCTTTCTTT.

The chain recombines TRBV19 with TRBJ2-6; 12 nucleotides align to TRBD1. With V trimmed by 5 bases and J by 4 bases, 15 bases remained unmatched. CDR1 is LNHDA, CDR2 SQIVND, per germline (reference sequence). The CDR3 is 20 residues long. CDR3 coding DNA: TGTGCCAGTAGTGCTTCGCGGGCCGGGACAGGGGGCCGAGGGGCCAACGTCCTGACTTTC. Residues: CASSASRAGTGGRGANVLTF. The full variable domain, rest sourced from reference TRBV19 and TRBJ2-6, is DGGITQSPKYLFRKEGQNVTLSCEQNLNHDAMYWYRQDPGQGLRLIYYSQIVNDFQKGDIAEGYSVSREKKESFPLTVTSAQKNPTAFYLCASSASRAGTGGRGANVLTFGAGSRLTVL.

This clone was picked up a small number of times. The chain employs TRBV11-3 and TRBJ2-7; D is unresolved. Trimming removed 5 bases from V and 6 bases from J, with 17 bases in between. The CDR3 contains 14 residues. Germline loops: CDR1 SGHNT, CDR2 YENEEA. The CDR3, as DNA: TGTGCCAGCAGCCCTAGAAGTCCCTCTACCGAGCAGTACTTC. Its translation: CASSPRSPSTEQYF.

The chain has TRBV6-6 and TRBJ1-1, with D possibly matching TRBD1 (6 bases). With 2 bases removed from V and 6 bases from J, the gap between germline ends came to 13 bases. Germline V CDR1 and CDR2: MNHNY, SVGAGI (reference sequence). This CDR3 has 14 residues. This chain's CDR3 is CASSYGGASPEAFF. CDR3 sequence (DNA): TGTGCCAGCAGTTACGGGGGGGCCAGCCCTGAAGCTTTCTTT.

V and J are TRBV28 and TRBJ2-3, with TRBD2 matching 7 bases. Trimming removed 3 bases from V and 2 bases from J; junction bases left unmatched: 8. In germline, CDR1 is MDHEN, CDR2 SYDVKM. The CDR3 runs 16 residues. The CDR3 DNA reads TGTGCCAGCAGTTTGGAGGGGCTAGCGGTCACAGATACGCAGTATTTT. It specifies CASSLEGLAVTDTQYF.

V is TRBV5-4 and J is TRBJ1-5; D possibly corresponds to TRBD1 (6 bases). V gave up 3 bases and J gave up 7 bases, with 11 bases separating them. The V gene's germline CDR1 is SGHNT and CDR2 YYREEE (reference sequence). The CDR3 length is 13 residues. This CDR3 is CASSSWGHQPQHF. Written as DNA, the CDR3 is TGTGCCAGCAGCTCGTGGGGGCACCAGCCCCAGCATTTT.

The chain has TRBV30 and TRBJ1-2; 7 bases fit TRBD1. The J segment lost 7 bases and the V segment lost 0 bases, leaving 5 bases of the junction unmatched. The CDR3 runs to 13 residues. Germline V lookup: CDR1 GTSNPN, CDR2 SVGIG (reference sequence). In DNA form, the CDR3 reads TGTGCCTGGAGTGTAGGAGGGGGCGGTGGCTACACCTTC. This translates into CAWSVGGGGGYTF.

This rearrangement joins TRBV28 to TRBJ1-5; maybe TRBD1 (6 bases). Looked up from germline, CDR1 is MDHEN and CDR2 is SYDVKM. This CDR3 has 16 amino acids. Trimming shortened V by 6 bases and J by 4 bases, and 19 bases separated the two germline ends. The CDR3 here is CASRDPQGQGNQPQHF. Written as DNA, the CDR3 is TGTGCCAGCAGGGATCCACAGGGTCAGGGTAATCAGCCCCAGCATTTT.

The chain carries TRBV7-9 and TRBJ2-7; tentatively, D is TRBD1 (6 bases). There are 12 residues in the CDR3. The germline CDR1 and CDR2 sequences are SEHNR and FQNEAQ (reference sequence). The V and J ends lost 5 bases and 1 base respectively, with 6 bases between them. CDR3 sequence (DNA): TGTGCCAGCAGCCAGGGGTCCTACGAGCAGTACTTC. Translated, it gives CASSQGSYEQYF.

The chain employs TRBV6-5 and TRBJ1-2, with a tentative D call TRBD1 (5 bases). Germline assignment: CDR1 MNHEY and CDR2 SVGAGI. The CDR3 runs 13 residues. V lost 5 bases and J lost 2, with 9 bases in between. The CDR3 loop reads CASSVTANYGYTF. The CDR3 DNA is TGTGCCAGCAGTGTGACAGCCAACTATGGCTACACCTTC.

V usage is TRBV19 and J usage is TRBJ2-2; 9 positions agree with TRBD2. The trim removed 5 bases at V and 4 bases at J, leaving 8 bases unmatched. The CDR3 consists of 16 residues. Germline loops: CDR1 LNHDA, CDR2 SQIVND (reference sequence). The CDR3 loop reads CASSPLAGAGTGELFF. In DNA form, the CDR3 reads TGTGCCAGTAGTCCGTTAGCGGGAGCGGGCACCGGGGAGCTGTTTTTT. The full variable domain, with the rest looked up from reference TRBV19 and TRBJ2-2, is DGGITQSPKYLFRKEGQNVTLSCEQNLNHDAMYWYRQDPGQGLRLIYYSQIVNDFQKGDIAEGYSVSREKKESFPLTVTSAQKNPTAFYLCASSPLAGAGTGELFFGEGSRLTVL.

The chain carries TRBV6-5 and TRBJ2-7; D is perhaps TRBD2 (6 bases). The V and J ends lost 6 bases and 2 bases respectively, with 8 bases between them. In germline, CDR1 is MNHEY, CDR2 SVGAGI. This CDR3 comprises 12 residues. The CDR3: CASRGLTYEQYF. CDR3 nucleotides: TGTGCCAGCAGGGGACTGACCTACGAGCAGTACTTC.

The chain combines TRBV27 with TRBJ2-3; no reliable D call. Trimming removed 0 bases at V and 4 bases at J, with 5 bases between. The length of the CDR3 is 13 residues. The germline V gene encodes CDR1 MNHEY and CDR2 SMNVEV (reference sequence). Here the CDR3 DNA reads TGTGCCAGCAGTTTATCGCGGCCAGATACGCAGTATTTT. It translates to CASSLSRPDTQYF.

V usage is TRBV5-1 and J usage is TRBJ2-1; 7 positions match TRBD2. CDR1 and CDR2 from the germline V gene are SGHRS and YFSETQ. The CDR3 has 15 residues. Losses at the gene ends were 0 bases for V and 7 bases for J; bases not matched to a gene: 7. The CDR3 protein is CASSLEAGTTNEQFF. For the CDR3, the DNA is TGCGCCAGCAGCTTGGAGGCAGGGACTACAAATGAGCAGTTCTTC.

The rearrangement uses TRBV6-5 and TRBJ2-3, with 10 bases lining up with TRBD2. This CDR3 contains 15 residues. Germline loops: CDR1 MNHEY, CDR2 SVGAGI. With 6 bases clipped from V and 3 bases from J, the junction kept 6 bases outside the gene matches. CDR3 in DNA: TGTGCCAGCAGGGCAGCGGGAGGGCAGACAGATACGCAGTATTTT. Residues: CASRAAGGQTDTQYF.

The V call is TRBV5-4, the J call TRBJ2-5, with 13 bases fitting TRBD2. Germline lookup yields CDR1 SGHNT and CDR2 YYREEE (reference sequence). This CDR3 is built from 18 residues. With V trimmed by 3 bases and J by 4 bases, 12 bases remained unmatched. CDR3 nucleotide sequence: TGTGCCAGCAGCTCGAAAAGTGGACTAGCGGGAGAGGTAGAGACCCAGTACTTC. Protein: CASSSKSGLAGEVETQYF.

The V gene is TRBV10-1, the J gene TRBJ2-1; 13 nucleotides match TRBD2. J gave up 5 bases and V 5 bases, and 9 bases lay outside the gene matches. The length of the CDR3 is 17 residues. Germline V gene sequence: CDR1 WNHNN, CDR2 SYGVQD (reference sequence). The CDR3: CASSLGLAGARDNEQFF. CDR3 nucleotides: TGCGCCAGCAGTCTTGGACTAGCGGGAGCTCGGGACAATGAGCAGTTCTTC.

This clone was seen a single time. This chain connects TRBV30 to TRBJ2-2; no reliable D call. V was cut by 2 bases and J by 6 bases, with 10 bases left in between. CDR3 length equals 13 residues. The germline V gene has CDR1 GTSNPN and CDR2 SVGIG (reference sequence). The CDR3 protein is CAWSFARAGELFF. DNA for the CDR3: TGTGCCTGGAGTTTTGCCCGGGCCGGGGAGCTGTTTTTT.